This T cell receptor (beta chain) comes out of a study of T-cell reconstitution after alpha-beta-depleted transplantation in children. Study-wide results and limits: After transplant, high TCRbeta diversity at day 60 in some patients arose from surviving recipient T cells and thymic progenitors. One year after transplant, T-cell counts and diversity came mostly from newly produced T cells. After transplant, at about two months, alpha-beta T cells were reportedly derived from several hundred expanded graft clones.

Notes on this clonotype: The antigen remains undetermined.

Researchers prepared the TCRbeta library using unique molecular identifiers, the study reports. MiXCR, run by TCRdb on the PCR reads, gives a single entry per CDR3 protein. The table records about 300,000 distinct CDR3 sequences, about 7.3% of them present only once. The material sequenced was peripheral blood, taken 360 days after TCRalphabeta/CD19-depleted stem cell transplant. This TCR was sampled from a female patient aged 2-15 years who had a stem cell transplant for Fanconi anemia, so the T cells may come from the graft donor.

The CDR3 coding sequence is TGTGCCAGCAGTTTTGGCGGGACTTTTTACGAGCAGTACTTC. Its translation: CASSFGGTFYEQYF. The J gene is TRBJ2-7, the V gene TRBV12-3 or TRBV12-4; possible D gene TRBD2, 6 bases. This CDR3 contains 14 residues. Trimming removed 3 bases from V and 4 bases from J, with 13 bases in between.